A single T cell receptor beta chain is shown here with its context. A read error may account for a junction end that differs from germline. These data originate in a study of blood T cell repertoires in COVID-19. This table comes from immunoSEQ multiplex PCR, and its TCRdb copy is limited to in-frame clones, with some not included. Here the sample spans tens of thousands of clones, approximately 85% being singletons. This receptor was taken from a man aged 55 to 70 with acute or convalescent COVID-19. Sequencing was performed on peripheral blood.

CDR3 in amino acids: CASSPSSRDTQYF. CDR3 nucleotide sequence: TGTGCCAGCTCACCATCTAGCAGAGATACGCAGTATTTT. The gene calls are TRBV18 and TRBJ2-3; a weak D match, TRBD2 (5 bases). Germline CDR1 and CDR2: KGHSH and LQKENI. The CDR3 is 13 residues long.